This is a list of T cell receptor beta chains from one sample in a study of radiation and T cells in renal cell carcinoma. Data came from immunoSEQ multiplex PCR; TCRdb stores just in-frame clones and leaves some out. In the table there are roughly 120,000 clones, around 84% of which are singletons. Sequencing used blood, obtained from a patient whose treatment included radiotherapy and nephrectomy. The origin of the receptors is a woman aged 60 to 75 with renal cell carcinoma. Both conserved end residues are part of each CDR3. A D gene is named only where the DNA matches it firmly. Clone size appears in some rows only: once, few, many, or a class for an expanded clone.

TRBV4-3,TRBJ1-3,once,NA,TGCGCCAGCAGCCAAGATCCGGACAGCAACTCTGGAAACACCATATATTTT,CASSQDPDSNSGNTIYF
TRBV23-1,TRBJ1-5,NA,NA,TGCGCCAGCAGTCCGGGGGCGGATAGCAATCAGCCCCAGCATTTT,CASSPGADSNQPQHF
TRBV10-1,TRBJ2-2,NA,NA,TGCGCCACTAAAGATCCTTACACCGGGGAGCTGTTTTTT,CATKDPYTGELFF
TRBV19,TRBJ1-2,NA,NA,TGTGCCAGTAGTATTGGGGGTTTTGGATTGGACTATGGCTACACCTTC,CASSIGGFGLDYGYTF
TRBV7-9,TRBJ1-1,once,NA,TGTGCCAGCACCCCTTACGGGGGAGACACTGAAGCTTTCTTT,CASTPYGGDTEAFF
TRBV28,TRBJ1-2,NA,TRBD1,TGTGCCAGCAGTGGGGACAGTTGGGCGCACTATGGCTACACCTTC,CASSGDSWAHYGYTF
TRBV4-1,TRBJ2-7,NA,NA,TGCGCCAGCAGGCGGTCCGGCGGATACTACGAGCAGTACTTC,CASRRSGGYYEQYF
TRBV7-9,TRBJ1-1,once,TRBD1,TGTGCCAGCAGCTTCGCCGGGACAGGGGGCACTGAAGCTTTCTTT,CASSFAGTGGTEAFF
TRBV11-2,TRBJ2-5,NA,NA,TGTGCCAGCAGCTTAGAACAAGGTCTGGCAGGGGCAGCAGAGACCCAGTACTTC,CASSLEQGLAGAAETQYF
TRBV9,TRBJ1-4,NA,TRBD1,TGTGCCAGCAGCACCTTGGACAGGCAGGGGCCTAATGAAAAACTGTTTTTT,CASSTLDRQGPNEKLFF
TRBV4-2,TRBJ1-3,NA,NA,TGTGCCAGCAGCCAAGCCGACAGCTCTGGAAACACCATATATTTT,CASSQADSSGNTIYF
TRBV14,TRBJ2-7,NA,NA,TGTGCCAGCAGCCAAGGGTGGAGGGGGCTATCCTACGAGCAGTACTTC,CASSQGWRGLSYEQYF
TRBV28,TRBJ2-2,NA,NA,TGTGCCAGCGATTTCTTCGGGGAGCTGTTTTTT,CASDFFGELFF
TRBV11-2,TRBJ2-1,once,TRBD2,TGTGCCAGCAGCTCGAGCGGGAGTCCTTACAATGAGCAGTTCTTC,CASSSSGSPYNEQFF
TRBV29-1,TRBJ1-4,once,TRBD1,TGCAGCGTAGCCTTCAGGGGGCCCTCCCCCAAACTGTTTTTT,CSVAFRGPSPKLFF
TRBV7-2,TRBJ2-5,NA,TRBD2,TGTGCCAGCAGCTTAGATTTCGACAGCGGGAGGGCCGGGGAGACCCAGTACTTC,CASSLDFDSGRAGETQYF
TRBV28,TRBJ1-5,NA,NA,TGTGCCAGCAGTGAACGGCAGCCCCAGCATTTT,CASSERQPQHF
TRBV4-1,TRBJ2-3,few,TRBD2,TGCGCCAGCAGCCAAGGACTAGCGGGACTCACAGATACGCAGTATTTT,CASSQGLAGLTDTQYF
TRBV19,TRBJ2-3,NA,TRBD2,TGTGCCAGTAGTATCGGGCTAGCGGGGGGGAGCACAGATACGCAGTATTTT,CASSIGLAGGSTDTQYF
TRBV6-5,TRBJ1-1,NA,NA,TGTGCCAGCAGTTACACAAAAGAGAACACTGAAGCTTTCTTT,CASSYTKENTEAFF
TRBV13,TRBJ1-4,NA,TRBD1,TGTGCCAGCAGCTTAGCTAGGGACACGAGACGGGGACAGCTAAATGAAAAACTGTTTTTT,CASSLARDTRRGQLNEKLFF
TRBV5-3,TRBJ2-7,NA,NA,TGTGCCAGCAGCTTCCGGGAGAGCTCCTACGAGCAGTACTTC,CASSFRESSYEQYF
TRBV5-4,TRBJ2-1,NA,NA,TGTGCCAGCAGCTTGGAGGGGTCACCCTACAATGAGCAGTTCTTC,CASSLEGSPYNEQFF
TRBV10-1,TRBJ1-1,NA,NA,TGCGCCAGCAGCCGGGACAAGAACACTGAAGCTTTCTTT,CASSRDKNTEAFF
TRBV28,TRBJ2-7,NA,NA,TGTGCCAGCAGTTCCAGGGTTAGTCAGAGCTCCTACGAGCAGTACTTC,CASSSRVSQSSYEQYF
TRBV27,TRBJ2-7,NA,TRBD1,TGTGCCAGCAGTTCCGTCGACAGGGGGACCTACGAGCAGTACTTC,CASSSVDRGTYEQYF
TRBV9,TRBJ1-5,NA,NA,TGTGCCAGCAGCGTAGGTCCAGGGGATCAGCCCCAGCATTTT,CASSVGPGDQPQHF
TRBV9,TRBJ2-7,NA,TRBD2,TGTGCCAGCAGCAAAGGACTAGCGGGGTCCCAATACGAGCAGTACTTC,CASSKGLAGSQYEQYF
TRBV7-9,TRBJ2-2,NA,NA,TGTGCCAGCAGCTCTAGTCCCAGGGGCGCCGGGGAGCTGTTTTTT,CASSSSPRGAGELFF
TRBV29-1,TRBJ2-7,NA,TRBD1,TGCAGCGTGGTGATCCCGGACAGGGGCCAGCAGTACTTC,CSVVIPDRGQQYF
TRBV7-2,TRBJ2-7,NA,NA,TGTGCCAGCAGCCCTGAGGAGGGGAGTTACTACGAGCAGTACTTC,CASSPEEGSYYEQYF
TRBV2,TRBJ2-3,few,NA,TGTGCCAGCAATCCCGGCGGCAACACAGATACGCAGTATTTT,CASNPGGNTDTQYF
TRBV15,TRBJ2-2,NA,NA,TGTGCCACCAGTCTAGCGCTCGCCGGGGAGCTGTTTTTT,CATSLALAGELFF
TRBV19,TRBJ1-3,NA,NA,TGTGCCAGTAGTTCCGAGGCTGGAAACACCATATATTTT,CASSSEAGNTIYF
TRBV5-1,TRBJ2-1,NA,NA,TGCGCCAGCAGCCCGCTCATACAGACTCCCTATGATGAGCAGTTCTTC,CASSPLIQTPYDEQFF
TRBV7-3,TRBJ2-1,NA,TRBD2,TGTGCCAGCAGCTTACCCGGGACTAGATTTGTCGCTGAGCAGTTCTTC,CASSLPGTRFVAEQFF
TRBV27,TRBJ2-5,NA,NA,TGTGCCAGCAGTTCCCGGGACGGAGGAACCCAAGAGACCCAGTACTTC,CASSSRDGGTQETQYF
TRBV7-9,TRBJ2-7,NA,TRBD2,TGTGCCAGCAGCTCTTCTACTAGCGGGAGTTATGAGCAGTACTTC,CASSSSTSGSYEQYF
TRBV18,TRBJ1-5,few,NA,TGTGCCAGCTCCGCGGGAGATCAGCCCCAGCATTTT,CASSAGDQPQHF
TRBV7-8,TRBJ1-1,NA,NA,TGTGCCAGCAGCTCGGCGACATCCCTGAACACTGAAGCTTTCTTT,CASSSATSLNTEAFF
TRBV28,TRBJ1-1,NA,NA,TGTGCCAGCAGTCTCCCCCCACGGGAGGTAGAGAACACTGAAGCTTTCTTT,CASSLPPREVENTEAFF
TRBV27,TRBJ2-1,NA,TRBD2,TGTGCCAGCAGTTTACGAGCGGGGTATGAGCAGTTCTTC,CASSLRAGYEQFF
TRBV19,TRBJ2-5,NA,NA,TGTGCCAGTAGTCCGACGGAACAAACTGGCGAGACCCAGTACTTC,CASSPTEQTGETQYF
TRBV10-3,TRBJ2-7,NA,NA,TGTGCCATCAAACAGGGGGCTCTGACTGGCCTAGCGGGGGCCTACGAGCAGTACTTC,CAIKQGALTGLAGAYEQYF
TRBV10-3,TRBJ2-7,NA,NA,TGTGCCATCAAAGAATGGGGCGCAGCCTACGAGCAGTACTTC,CAIKEWGAAYEQYF
TRBV5-1,TRBJ2-7,NA,NA,TGCGCCAGCAGCTTGGGGAGTTCGGGGGACCTTGAAAGAAGCTACGAGCAGTACTTC,CASSLGSSGDLERSYEQYF
TRBV27,TRBJ1-4,NA,NA,TGTGCCAGTGGTGGGGGGCGAGGTGAAAAACTGTTTTTT,CASGGGRGEKLFF